This T cell receptor (beta chain) was found in a study of post-analysis software for immune sequencing data. Study summary: Courses of disease covered relapsing-remitting, secondary progressive and progressive-relapsing multiple sclerosis. Study-wide results and limits: Among multiple sclerosis patients, normalized Chao1 diversity was significantly below that of controls. Strong co-clustering by F measure was seen for same-batch samples.

In this sample, this clonotype turned up a few times. Its antigen remains unknown. Libraries were made from TCR beta cDNA, and they carried unique molecular identifiers. Approximately 550,000 cDNA molecules came from about 1 to 10 million T cells. MiXCR, applied by TCRdb to the PCR reads, yields one record per CDR3 protein. This sample yields roughly 870,000 distinct CDR3 sequences, of which roughly 50% are seen a single time; 4.6% belongs to the top ten. This TCR was sampled from a girl aged 10 to 17 with multiple sclerosis. Specimen: blood.

CDR3 amino acids: CATSDRTHNEQFF. The CDR3 DNA reads TGTGCCACCAGTGACCGGACTCATAATGAGCAGTTCTTC. The rearrangement links TRBV24-1 to TRBJ2-1, with D perhaps TRBD2 (5 bases). Germline CDR1 is KGHDR and CDR2 is SFDVKD. Trimming took 4 bases from V and 7 from J, leaving 10 bases between them. The CDR3 covers 13 residues.